These 19 T cell receptor beta chains were all obtained from the same sample, sequenced in a study of cytomegalovirus exposure and HLA in healthy donors. Using immunoSEQ multiplex PCR, the repertoire was profiled, and TCRdb retains in-frame clones only, with some absent. The sample holds about 140,000 clones, just under 85% seen once. Sequencing was carried out using PBMCs. All receptors derive from a woman in her thirties in good health and CMV-seronegative.

The chain has TRBV9 and TRBJ1-1, with a weak D call TRBD1 (6 bases). The germline CDR1 and CDR2 sequences are SGDLS and YYNGEE. The V end was cut by 5 bases, the J end by 3 bases, with 11 bases between. CDR3 length: 13 amino acids. CDR3 sequence (DNA): TGTGCCAGCAGGCGGGCAGGGGACACTGAAGCTTTCTTT. It encodes CASRRAGDTEAFF. The whole variable domain, filled in from reference TRBV9 and TRBJ1-1, reads DSGVTQTPKHLITATGQRVTLRCSPRSGDLSVYWYQQSLDQGLQFLIQYYNGEERAKGNILERFSAQQFPDLHSELNLSSLELGDSALYFCASRRAGDTEAFFGQGTRLTVV.

The chain joins TRBV10-3 to TRBJ2-1; 12 bases agree with TRBD1. J lost 9 bases, V lost 10 bases, and 13 bases had no gene match. The CDR3 contains 15 residues. Germline CDR1 is ENHRY and CDR2 is SYGVKD. The CDR3, as DNA: TGTGCCACCAGCCCAAAGGGACAGGGGGCAGTTGAGCAGTTCTTC. This gives the protein CATSPKGQGAVEQFF.

V and J are TRBV7-8 and TRBJ2-3, with 8 bases lining up with TRBD2. V was clipped by 4 bases and J by 6 bases; unmatched bases: 15. Germline V lookup: CDR1 SGHVS, CDR2 FQNEAQ. This CDR3 has 17 residues. CDR3: CASSSGPRRGGSDTQYF. The CDR3 region has the DNA TGTGCCAGCAGCTCAGGTCCTAGACGGGGGGGAAGCGATACGCAGTATTTT.

The chain combines TRBV27 with TRBJ1-6, with D unresolved. The CDR3 consists of 16 residues. V was shortened by 1 base and J by 4 bases, with 11 bases between the two germline ends. In germline, CDR1 is MNHEY, CDR2 SMNVEV (reference sequence). The CDR3 coding sequence is TGTGCCAGCAGTTTATTGCGGGAGAATTATAATTCACCCCTCCACTTT. It translates to CASSLLRENYNSPLHF.

Worth noting for this clone: Distinct nucleotide sequences in the sample also encode this CDR3. The rearrangement uses TRBV2 and TRBJ1-5, with a tentative D call TRBD1 (5 bases). V was shortened by 6 bases and J by 0 bases, with 12 bases between the two germline ends. CDR1 and CDR2 from the germline V gene are SNHLY and FYNNEI. This CDR3 is built from 15 residues. The CDR3 DNA is TGTGCCAGCAGGGGGGGTGGTTATAGCAATCAGCCCCAGCATTTT. Encoded protein: CASRGGGYSNQPQHF.

The chain has TRBV6-5 and TRBJ1-1; TRBD1 agrees at 7 bases. This CDR3 contains 15 residues. Unmatched junction bases numbered 12, after V lost 10 bases and J lost 1 base. Germline CDR1 MNHEY, CDR2 SVGAGI. CDR3 bases: TGTGCCATCCGAAGAACCGGGACAGCGAACACTGAAGCTTTCTTT. Translating it yields CAIRRTGTANTEAFF.

The chain couples TRBV30 to TRBJ1-1; D is ambiguous. The CDR3 spans 13 residues. The V end lost 0 bases, the J end lost 6 bases, and 11 bases lay between the germline ends. Germline CDR1 and CDR2: GTSNPN and SVGIG (reference sequence). DNA for the CDR3: TGTGCCTGGAGTGTCTACTTCAACGCTGAAGCTTTCTTT. It translates to CAWSVYFNAEAFF.

J is TRBJ2-2 and V is TRBV7-2; 10 bases fit TRBD2. J lost 6 bases, V lost 1 base, and 5 bases had no gene match. CDR3 size: 16 residues. Germline lookup yields CDR1 SGHTA and CDR2 FQGNSA. Here the CDR3 DNA reads TGTGCCAGCAGCTTAGATGTAGCGGGGGGACCCGGGGAGCTGTTTTTT. It is translated as CASSLDVAGGPGELFF. The complete variable domain, with remaining parts taken from reference TRBV7-2 and TRBJ2-2, reads GAGVSQSPSNKVTEKGKDVELRCDPISGHTALYWYRQSLGQGLEFLIYFQGNSAPDKSGLPSDRFSAERTGGSVSTLTIQRTQQEDSAVYLCASSLDVAGGPGELFFGEGSRLTVL.

This rearrangement joins TRBV5-1 to TRBJ2-1; 8 bases match TRBD2. This CDR3 region has 17 residues. Per the germline V gene, CDR1 is SGHRS and CDR2 is YFSETQ. V was clipped by 4 bases and J by 2 bases; unmatched bases: 11. CDR3 protein: CASSPTISGGAYNEQFF. CDR3 sequence (DNA): TGCGCCAGCAGCCCCACGATTTCGGGGGGGGCCTACAATGAGCAGTTCTTC.

The chain employs TRBV9 and TRBJ1-2; possible D gene TRBD1, 5 bases. V lost 5 bases, J lost 7 bases, and 30 bases lay in between. Germline V lookup: CDR1 SGDLS, CDR2 YYNGEE. The CDR3 has 18 residues. The CDR3 DNA follows: TGTGCCAGCAGTCACGGGGGTGTAGATCCGACGGACTTGGCTGGCTACACCTTC. Translated: CASSHGGVDPTDLAGYTF.

The chain has TRBV2 and TRBJ1-1; D is perhaps TRBD1 (5 bases). Germline values: CDR1 SNHLY, CDR2 FYNNEI. V was shortened by 7 bases and J by 1 base, with 10 bases between the two germline ends. CDR3 length: 13 amino acids. The CDR3 region is CASNRQPNTEAFF. CDR3 DNA: TGTGCCAGCAACCGACAGCCGAACACTGAAGCTTTCTTT.

The V and J genes are TRBV10-2 and TRBJ1-3; 7 nucleotides match TRBD1. Germline V gives CDR1 WSHSY, CDR2 SAAADI. V was clipped by 2 bases and J by 2 bases; unmatched bases: 9. The CDR3 extends over 17 amino acids. The CDR3 loop reads CASSEGRTGPPGNTIYF. CDR3 nucleotides: TGCGCCAGCAGTGAGGGTAGGACAGGTCCCCCTGGAAACACCATATATTTT.

This sequence joins TRBV29-1 and TRBJ1-2; D is possibly TRBD1 (6 bases). This CDR3 spans 15 amino acids. Trimming shortened V by 1 base and J by 5 bases, and 17 bases separated the two germline ends. Germline CDR1 and CDR2: SQVTM and ANQGSEA. The CDR3 DNA follows: TGCAGCGTTGAAGTCGAAAAACAGGGAGTATATGGCTACACCTTC. It codes for CSVEVEKQGVYGYTF.

The V gene is TRBV18, the J gene TRBJ1-5; TRBD1 agrees at 9 bases. The CDR3 runs 15 residues. Germline values: CDR1 KGHSH, CDR2 LQKENI. Trimming cost V 5 bases and J 0 bases; bases outside gene matches: 2. The CDR3 loop reads CASSTGQGSNQPQHF. Here the CDR3 DNA reads TGTGCCAGCTCAACGGGACAGGGTAGCAATCAGCCCCAGCATTTT.

This chain joins TRBV10-3 and TRBJ1-2; D perhaps matches TRBD1 (6 bases). Germline assignment: CDR1 ENHRY and CDR2 SYGVKD. The germline V and J ends were trimmed by 3 bases and 5 bases, with 7 bases remaining between them. The CDR3 is 12 amino acids. The CDR3 DNA is TGTGCCATCAGTGACAGGGGTTATGGCTACACCTTC. Encoded protein: CAISDRGYGYTF.

The genes are TRBV6-5 and TRBJ1-5; no clear D gene. The CDR3 contains 13 residues. From germline, CDR1 is MNHEY and CDR2 SVGAGI. The V gene lost 4 bases and the J gene lost 7 bases, with 11 bases spanning the gap. The CDR3 loop reads CASSFQVNQPQHF. Written as DNA, the CDR3 is TGTGCCAGCAGTTTCCAGGTAAACCAGCCCCAGCATTTT.

The chain carries TRBV4-1 and TRBJ2-7; D ambiguous. V was pared by 4 bases and J by 4 bases, with 20 bases between. The CDR3 covers 16 residues. The germline V gene has CDR1 MGHRA and CDR2 YSYEKL. This CDR3 is CASSLSPDDSRYEQYF. The CDR3, as DNA: TGCGCCAGCAGCCTATCTCCCGACGATAGCCGGTACGAGCAGTACTTC.

V and J are TRBV18 and TRBJ1-2, with a tentative D call TRBD1 (6 bases). Germline CDR1 KGHSH, CDR2 LQKENI. V was shortened by 1 base and J by 2 bases, with 17 bases between the two germline ends. This CDR3 is 17 amino acids long. The CDR3 region has the DNA TGTGCCAGCTCACCACAAAAGGACAGCATGAAAAACTATGGCTACACCTTC. Translation gives CASSPQKDSMKNYGYTF.

CDR3 amino acids: CASVKGLLDTEAFF. The DNA for the CDR3 is TGCGCCAGCGTAAAGGGGTTATTGGACACTGAAGCTTTCTTT. This chain links TRBV5-1 with TRBJ1-1; D possibly corresponds to TRBD1 (5 bases). The germline V gene has CDR1 SGHRS and CDR2 YFSETQ. Trimming stripped 7 bases from V and 3 bases from J, with 16 bases between. The CDR3 runs to 14 residues.